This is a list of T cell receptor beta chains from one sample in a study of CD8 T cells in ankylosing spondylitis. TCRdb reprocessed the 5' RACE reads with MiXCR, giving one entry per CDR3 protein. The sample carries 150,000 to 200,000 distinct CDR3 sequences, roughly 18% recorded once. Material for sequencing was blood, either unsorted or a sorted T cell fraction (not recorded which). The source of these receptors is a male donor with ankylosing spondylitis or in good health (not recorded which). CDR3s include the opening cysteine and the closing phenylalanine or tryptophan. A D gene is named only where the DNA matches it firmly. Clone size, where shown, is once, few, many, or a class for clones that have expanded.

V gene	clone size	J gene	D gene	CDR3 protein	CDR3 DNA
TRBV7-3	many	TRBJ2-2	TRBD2	CASSLIGLAANTGELFF	TGTGCCAGCAGCTTAATCGGTCTAGCGGCGAACACCGGGGAGCTGTTTTTT
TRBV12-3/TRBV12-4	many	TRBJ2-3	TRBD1	CASSQKSRQGRSDTQYF	TGTGCCAGCAGTCAGAAGAGCCGACAGGGGAGGTCAGATACGCAGTATTTT
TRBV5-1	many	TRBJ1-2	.	CASSAPGPFYGYTF	TGCGCCAGCAGCGCCCCAGGACCGTTCTATGGCTACACCTTC
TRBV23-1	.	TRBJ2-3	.	CASSPGARTDTQYF	TGCGCCAGCAGTCCGGGAGCCCGCACAGATACGCAGTATTTT
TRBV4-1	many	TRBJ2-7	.	CASGSAGLEQYF	TGCGCCAGCGGCTCGGCGGGGCTCGAGCAGTACTTC
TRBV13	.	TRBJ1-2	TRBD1	CASWGRGIDCGYTF	TGTGCCAGCTGGGGCAGGGGGATCGACTGTGGCTACACCTTC
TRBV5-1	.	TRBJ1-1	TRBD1	CASSHDRGIRNTEAFF	TGCGCCAGCAGCCATGACAGGGGCATTCGGAACACTGAAGCTTTCTTT
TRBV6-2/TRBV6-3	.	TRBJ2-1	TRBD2	CASRGEGLAGGTGIGHEQFF	TGTGCCAGCAGGGGAGAAGGACTAGCGGGAGGGACGGGTATAGGTCATGAGCAGTTCTTC
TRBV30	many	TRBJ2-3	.	CALSQPLAQYF	TGTGCCCTATCCCAGCCTCTTGCGCAGTATTTT
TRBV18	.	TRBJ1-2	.	CASSPVSRDGYTF	TGTGCCAGCTCACCAGTATCCAGGGATGGCTACACCTTC
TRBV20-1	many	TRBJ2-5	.	CSAFGETETQYF	TGCAGTGCCTTCGGGGAAACGGAGACCCAGTACTTC
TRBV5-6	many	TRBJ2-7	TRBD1	CASSLTGTAYSYEQYF	TGTGCCAGCAGCCTGACCGGGACAGCTTATTCCTACGAGCAGTACTTC
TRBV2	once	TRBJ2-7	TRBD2	CASSVASGGTYEQYF	TGTGCCAGCAGTGTAGCTAGCGGGGGCACCTACGAGCAGTACTTC
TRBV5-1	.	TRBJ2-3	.	CASSSTSTDTQYF	TGCGCCAGCAGCTCAACTAGCACAGATACGCAGTATTTT
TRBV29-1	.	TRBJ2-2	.	CSVERTLNTGELFF	TGCAGCGTTGAGAGGACACTTAACACCGGGGAGCTGTTTTTT
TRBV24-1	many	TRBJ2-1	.	CASSPGGAAYNEQFF	TGTGCCTCAAGCCCCGGGGGCGCCGCCTACAATGAGCAGTTCTTC
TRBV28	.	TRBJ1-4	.	CASSLVVNHEKLFF	TGTGCCAGCAGTTTAGTAGTGAACCATGAAAAACTGTTTTTT
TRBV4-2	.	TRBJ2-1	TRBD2	CASSTRTRSQFF	TGTGCCAGCAGCACAAGGACTAGAAGTCAGTTCTTC
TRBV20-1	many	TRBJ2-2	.	CSARLSGEAGELFF	TGCAGTGCTAGATTGTCAGGGGAGGCCGGGGAGCTGTTTTTT
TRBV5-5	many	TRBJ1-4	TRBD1	CASSSTTGVVEKLFF	TGTGCCAGCAGCTCCACGACAGGGGTGGTCGAAAAACTGTTTTTT
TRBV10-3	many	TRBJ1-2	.	CAISEWTDYGYTF	TGTGCCATCAGTGAGTGGACAGACTATGGCTACACCTTC
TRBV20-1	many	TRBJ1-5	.	CSAGSNQPQHF	TGCAGTGCAGGGAGCAATCAGCCCCAGCATTTT
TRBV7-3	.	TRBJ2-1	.	CASSFEGEQFF	TGTGCCAGCAGCTTCGAAGGTGAGCAGTTCTTC
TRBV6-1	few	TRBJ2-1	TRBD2	CASSHAGGLALPQQFF	TGTGCCAGCAGCCACGCGGGGGGACTAGCCCTCCCGCAGCAGTTCTTC
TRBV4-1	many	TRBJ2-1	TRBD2	CASSQPTSGSYNEQFF	TGCGCCAGCAGCCAACCGACTAGCGGGTCCTACAATGAGCAGTTCTTC